This TCR beta chain was recorded in a study of CD8 T cells in Susac syndrome. About the research overall: Within the sequenced group of Susac syndrome patients, more than 5 showed active disease and eight were in remission. Findings of the study overall: The authors acknowledged that their TCR sequencing and HLA analysis involved a relatively small number of individuals. When the CD4+ T cell repertoires of patients with Susac syndrome were examined, they did not show any clonal expansion.

Trimming shortened V by 6 bases and J by 6 bases, and 15 bases separated the two germline ends. The CDR3 runs 14 residues. The recently defined diagnostic criteria for definite or probable disease were met by the Susac syndrome patients. Of note for this clonotype: Its antigen is not known.

Random-hexamer reverse transcription was applied to about 0.45 to 1 ug RNA. In TCRdb, the immunoSEQ multiplex PCR reads were re-called with MiXCR into one record per CDR3 protein. The sample has hundreds of thousands of distinct CDR3 sequences, 90% to 97% seen once. The sequence was obtained from a human donor with Susac syndrome. The material sequenced was CD4+ T cells from PBMCs. The rearrangement links TRBV12-3 or TRBV12-4 to TRBJ2-1, with D tentatively TRBD1 (5 bases). CDR3 coding DNA: TGTGCCAGCAGCCGACAGACCTGGGGCAATGAGCAGTTCTTC. This sequence encodes CASSRQTWGNEQFF.